These T cell receptor beta chains were read from a single sample in a study of T cells after yellow fever vaccination. Each CDR3 protein gets one entry after TCRdb re-called the 5' RACE reads with MiXCR. In the table there are some 390,000 distinct CDR3 sequences, 6% to 8% of which are singletons. Sequencing used PBMCs, obtained 5 days after the yellow fever booster vaccination. Receptors were obtained from a man aged 30 to 39 who received the YFV17D yellow fever vaccine. Each CDR3 is given with its conserved first and last residue. The D gene is left open where the match is weak. Clone size is given for some rows only: seen once, a few or many times, or a class if the clone is expanded.

clone_size d_call j_call v_call cdr3_aa cdr3_nt
many NA TRBJ2-5 TRBV7-2 CASSPGMELAQYF TGTGCCAGCAGCCCAGGGATGGAGTTGGCCCAGTACTTC
NA NA TRBJ1-1 TRBV4-2 CASSQDGNRDTEAFF TGTGCCAGCAGCCAAGATGGGAATCGAGACACTGAAGCTTTCTTT
NA TRBD1 TRBJ1-2 TRBV28 CASHYQGEGYTF TGTGCCAGCCACTACCAGGGGGAAGGCTACACCTTC
many TRBD2 TRBJ2-3 TRBV7-3 CASSRLAGFTDTQYF TGTGCCAGCTCCCGACTAGCGGGCTTCACAGATACGCAGTATTTT
many NA TRBJ2-7 TRBV5-1 CASSLDWGQEQYF TGCGCCAGCAGCTTGGACTGGGGCCAAGAGCAGTACTTC
NA NA TRBJ2-2 TRBV7-9 CARSLRGANTGELFF TGTGCCCGCAGCTTAAGAGGCGCGAACACCGGGGAGCTGTTTTTT
few NA TRBJ1-6 TRBV6-1 CASSVQGVSPLHF TGTGCCAGCAGTGTCCAGGGCGTGTCACCCCTCCACTTT
many TRBD2 TRBJ2-5 TRBV7-2 CASRLAGGVETQYF TGTGCCAGCAGACTAGCGGGGGGCGTGGAGACCCAGTACTTC
NA TRBD2 TRBJ2-7 TRBV3-1 CASSISGGGDYEQYF TGTGCCAGCAGTATCTCGGGGGGGGGAGACTACGAGCAGTACTTC
many TRBD2 TRBJ2-1 TRBV5-1 CASSLSGLARGSYNEQFF TGCGCCAGCAGCTTGTCCGGACTAGCTAGGGGTAGCTACAATGAGCAGTTCTTC
few NA TRBJ1-1 TRBV19 CASSPQGVGTEAFF TGTGCCAGCTCCCCCCAGGGTGTAGGCACTGAAGCTTTCTTT
few NA TRBJ2-5 TRBV5-6 CASTSGGRSETQYF NA
NA NA TRBJ2-1 TRBV7-9 CASRPPDFSRNNEQFF TGTGCCAGCAGACCCCCGGACTTCTCGAGGAACAATGAGCAGTTCTTC
NA TRBD2 TRBJ2-2 TRBV20-1 CSARDLAGVLGELFF TGCAGTGCTAGAGATCTAGCGGGAGTCTTGGGGGAGCTGTTTTTT
many NA TRBJ1-2 TRBV29-1 CSVVQGSANYGYTF TGCAGCGTGGTTCAGGGCTCGGCGAACTATGGCTACACCTTC
NA NA TRBJ2-5 TRBV11-2 CASSLNGVSQAVGYF TGTGCCAGCAGCTTAAATGGTGTCTCACAGGCAGTAGGGTACTTC
NA TRBD1 TRBJ1-2 TRBV20-1 CSAQPGQGYWSYTF TGCAGTGCTCAACCGGGACAGGGCTACTGGAGCTACACCTTC
many TRBD2 TRBJ2-1 TRBV20-1 CSAKASGYNEQFF TGCAGTGCTAAGGCTAGCGGCTACAATGAGCAGTTCTTC
NA TRBD2 TRBJ2-4 TRBV20-1 CCARDSLAGNKNIQYF TGCTGTGCTAGAGATTCTCTAGCGGGAAACAAAAACATTCAGTACTTC
NA NA TRBJ2-5 TRBV7-9 CASTRGGGTGETQYF TGTGCCAGCACCCGGGGAGGGGGAACGGGAGAGACCCAGTACTTC
many NA TRBJ2-7 TRBV5-1 CASSPTQLSYEQYF TGCGCCAGCAGCCCAACCCAGCTCTCCTACGAGCAGTACTTC
few NA TRBJ2-3 TRBV24-1 CATSDAGQGDTQYF TGTGCCACCAGTGACGCGGGACAAGGAGATACGCAGTATTTT
many NA TRBJ1-2 TRBV12-3/TRBV12-4 CASSFAGAPHGYTF TGTGCCAGCAGTTTCGCGGGGGCGCCCCATGGCTACACCTTC
few NA TRBJ2-7 TRBV27 CASSLGSTTKQYF TGTGCCAGCAGTTTAGGGTCTACTACCAAGCAGTACTTC
once NA TRBJ2-1 TRBV10-1 CASSETMTALSYNEQFF TGCGCCAGCAGTGAGACGATGACCGCGCTCTCCTACAATGAGCAGTTCTTC
few NA TRBJ1-3 TRBV7-2 CASSLASTAGNTIYF TGTGCCAGCAGCTTAGCGTCAACAGCTGGCAACACCATATATTTT
many NA TRBJ2-1 TRBV20-1 CSASDWGAREQFF TGCAGTGCTAGCGACTGGGGGGCCAGAGAGCAGTTCTTC
NA TRBD2 TRBJ2-5 TRBV10-3 CATLRGLGTSLQETQYF TGTGCCACCCTAAGGGGATTGGGGACTAGCTTGCAAGAGACCCAGTACTTC
many NA TRBJ2-7 TRBV7-9 CASSATGSSYEQYF TGTGCCAGCAGCGCTACAGGAAGCTCCTACGAGCAGTACTTC
NA TRBD2 TRBJ2-7 TRBV5-1 CASSSGRGDYEQYF TGCGCCAGCAGCTCGGGGCGGGGGGACTACGAGCAGTACTTC
many TRBD1 TRBJ2-6 TRBV7-2 CASAGGPSSGANVLTF TGTGCCAGCGCAGGGGGCCCCTCCTCTGGGGCCAACGTCCTGACTTTC
NA NA TRBJ2-7 TRBV12-2 CASRLEGMSSYEQYF TGTGCAAGTCGCTTAGAAGGGATGAGCTCCTACGAGCAGTACTTC
few NA TRBJ2-1 TRBV6-1 CASRASGARSYNEQFF TGTGCCAGCAGAGCCTCGGGGGCGAGGAGTTACAATGAGCAGTTCTTC
NA NA TRBJ2-7 TRBV7-2 CASSLESEQYF TGTGCCAGCAGCCTGGAATCCGAGCAGTACTTC
NA TRBD2 TRBJ2-5 TRBV4-2 CASSHTGGLAEETQYF TGTGCCAGCAGCCACACAGGGGGACTAGCGGAAGAGACCCAGTACTTC
many NA TRBJ2-7 TRBV4-3 CASSQERSRAYEQYF TGCGCCAGCAGCCAAGAGCGGTCTAGGGCCTACGAGCAGTACTTC
many TRBD1 TRBJ1-5 TRBV5-1 CASSLGPQGGGQPQHF TGCGCCAGCAGCTTGGGGCCACAGGGGGGCGGACAGCCCCAGCATTTT
many NA TRBJ1-5 TRBV5-1 CASSQDINQPQHF TGCGCCAGCAGCCAGGACATTAATCAGCCCCAGCATTTT
many TRBD1 TRBJ2-5 TRBV25-1 CASSETGGQETQYF TGTGCCAGCAGTGAAACAGGGGGCCAAGAGACCCAGTACTTC
NA NA TRBJ1-1 TRBV19 CASSIPQRGRSNTEAFF TGTGCCAGTAGTATCCCTCAGCGGGGACGGTCGAACACTGAAGCTTTCTTT
few NA TRBJ2-7 TRBV4-3 CASSLDGQAVFYEQYF TGCGCCAGCAGCCTCGATGGGCAGGCGGTCTTCTACGAGCAGTACTTC
many NA TRBJ2-5 TRBV5-1 CASSLGLARETQYF TGCGCCAGCAGCTTGGGGCTAGCGAGAGAGACCCAGTACTTC
few TRBD2 TRBJ2-1 TRBV7-2 CASSIRLAGVPAVEFF TGTGCCAGCAGCATAAGACTAGCGGGAGTTCCTGCAGTGGAGTTCTTC
NA NA TRBJ2-6 TRBV5-1 CASSSASQPGLLTF TGCGCCAGCAGCTCCGCATCTCAGCCGGGACTCCTGACTTTC
few TRBD2 TRBJ2-7 TRBV27 CASSLSPGLRLYEQYF TGTGCCAGCAGTTTATCCCCGGGACTAAGGCTCTACGAGCAGTACTTC
few NA TRBJ2-4 TRBV28 CASTDGGWNIQYF TGTGCCAGCACCGACGGAGGGTGGAACATTCAGTACTTC